Following are 5 T cell receptor beta chains from one sample sequenced in a study of shared clonotypes between healthy human individuals (dated by TCRdb to between 2020 and 2021). Receptor amplification or capture employed the immunoSEQ multiplex PCR assay. This immuneACCESS table, as held by TCRdb, lists in-frame sequences with V and J called but not all clones. Of the missing ones, under half trace to an unresolved V gene in checked studies; the others have no known cause. Present in this sample are roughly 510,000 clones, approximately 79% of which were seen just once. In total, the top ten clones hold under 15% of the sample. Sequenced: PBMCs. Every receptor here comes from a woman in her thirties or forties in good health. Some clones in this sample may be carry-over from other donors' samples.

This clone occurred once. The rearrangement joins TRBV11-3 to TRBJ2-5; weak D call: TRBD2 (6 bases). CDR1 is SGHNT, CDR2 YENEEA, per germline. The length of the CDR3 is 15 residues. Deletions cut 0 bases from V and 1 base from J, with 9 bases between. The chain's CDR3 is CASSLDGTVQETQYF. For the CDR3, the DNA is TGTGCCAGCAGCTTAGATGGGACTGTCCAAGAGACCCAGTACTTC.

This CDR3 reads CASHSGDYTDTQYF. The CDR3, as DNA: TGCGCCAGTCATAGCGGGGACTACACAGATACGCAGTATTTT. The chain uses TRBV5-1 and TRBJ2-3; TRBD2 agrees at 8 bases. CDR3 size: 14 residues. CDR1 is SGHRS and CDR2 is YFSETQ in the germline V gene. After removal of 8 bases from V and 2 bases from J, the junction contained 7 bases not matched to a gene. Full variable domain (rest looked up from reference TRBV5-1 and TRBJ2-3): KAGVTQTPRYLIKTRGQQVTLSCSPISGHRSVSWYQQTPGQGLQFLFEYFSETQRNKGNFPGRFSGRQFSNSRSEMNVSTLELGDSALYLCASHSGDYTDTQYFGPGTRLTVL.

V is TRBV6-4 and J is TRBJ2-1; D is uncertain. Germline V CDR1 and CDR2: MRHNA, SNTAGT. This CDR3 contains 15 residues. Trimming took 3 bases from V and 7 from J, leaving 16 bases between them. DNA of the CDR3: TGTGCCAGCAGTGATGAGGTAGCTAGTATGAATGAGCAGTTCTTC. Protein sequence: CASSDEVASMNEQFF.

This clone was found a few times. This CDR3 is also generated by other DNA sequences in the sample. The chain combines TRBV19 with TRBJ2-2; unclear D gene. Germline lookup yields CDR1 LNHDA and CDR2 SQIVND (reference sequence). Trimming removed 1 base at V and 1 base at J, with 4 bases between. CDR3 length: 14 amino acids. The CDR3 DNA reads TGTGCCAGTAGTATAGGCAGGAACACCGGGGAGCTGTTTTTT. Amino acid sequence: CASSIGRNTGELFF. Drawing the rest from reference TRBV19 and TRBJ2-2, the complete variable domain is DGGITQSPKYLFRKEGQNVTLSCEQNLNHDAMYWYRQDPGQGLRLIYYSQIVNDFQKGDIAEGYSVSREKKESFPLTVTSAQKNPTAFYLCASSIGRNTGELFFGEGSRLTVL.

This clone was seen a single time. This sequence joins TRBV7-9 and TRBJ2-3; 9 bases map to TRBD1. After removal of 5 bases from V and 4 bases from J, the junction contained 10 bases not matched to a gene. This CDR3 has 16 residues. From germline, CDR1 is SEHNR and CDR2 FQNEAQ (reference sequence). The CDR3 nucleotides read TGTGCCAGCAGCGCTATTTCAGGACAGGGGTCAGATACGCAGTATTTT. Translating gives CASSAISGQGSDTQYF. Based on the CDR3 plus reference TRBV7-9 and TRBJ2-3, the full variable domain is DTGVSQNPRHKITKRGQNVTFRCDPISEHNRLYWYRQTLGQGPEFLTYFQNEAQLEKSRLLSDRFSAERPKGSFSTLEIQRTEQGDSAMYLCASSAISGQGSDTQYFGPGTRLTVL.